The 20 T cell receptor beta chains in this list originate from one sample, sequenced in a study of blood T cell repertoires in COVID-19. Only in-frame clones appear in the TCRdb table, and some are missing; sequencing was by immunoSEQ multiplex PCR. The data show some 8,000 clones, with less than 85% seen just once and 18% held by the top ten. Sequencing was carried out using peripheral blood. The source is a human donor with active COVID-19. The donor label of this sample is uncertain.

The V and J genes are TRBV13 and TRBJ2-2; TRBD2 matches 10 bases. CDR1 is PRHDT and CDR2 is FYEKMQ in the germline V gene (reference sequence). V gave up 8 bases and J gave up 3 bases; unmatched junction bases: 9. The CDR3 contains 16 residues. Written as DNA, the CDR3 is TGTGCCAGCCGCGGGAGGCTAGCGGGAGACACCGGGGAGCTGTTTTTT. Residues: CASRGRLAGDTGELFF.

In nucleotides, the CDR3 is TGTGCCACCAAGGCACTAGAGCAGTACTTC. Translation: CATKALEQYF. The chain is built from TRBV24-1 and TRBJ2-7; D gene uncertain. The CDR3 covers 10 residues. Trimming took off 8 bases at V and 7 bases at J, with 8 bases between the two ends. The germline gives CDR1 KGHDR, CDR2 SFDVKD.

V is TRBV29-1 and J is TRBJ2-5; TRBD1 might be the D (6 bases). The CDR3 totals 12 residues. The germline V and J ends were trimmed by 7 bases and 4 bases, with 13 bases remaining between them. CDR1 is SQVTM and CDR2 is ANQGSEA in the germline V gene. The CDR3, as DNA: TGCAGCGGGGGGCTAGGGGGAGAGACCCAGTACTTC. This translates into CSGGLGGETQYF.

The chain uses TRBV19 and TRBJ1-2; 7 positions agree with TRBD1. V shed 9 bases and J 8 bases; nucleotides not matched to a gene: 3. The germline V gene has CDR1 LNHDA and CDR2 SQIVND (reference sequence). The CDR3 extends over 10 amino acids. CDR3 sequence reads: CASTGVGYTF. Here the CDR3 DNA reads TGTGCCAGCACAGGGGTCGGCTACACCTTC. The whole variable domain, filled in from reference TRBV19 and TRBJ1-2, reads DGGITQSPKYLFRKEGQNVTLSCEQNLNHDAMYWYRQDPGQGLRLIYYSQIVNDFQKGDIAEGYSVSREKKESFPLTVTSAQKNPTAFYLCASTGVGYTFGSGTRLTVV.

Concerning this clone itself: No DNA is shown, since the ends of the CDR3 on it are uncertain; the CDR3 is the one TCRdb lists. The chain uses TRBV6-5 and TRBJ1-5. In germline, CDR1 is MNHEY, CDR2 SVGAGI. The CDR3 length equals 15 residues, ends included. This chain's CDR3 is CASILGGGSNQPQHF.

Concerning this clone: The junction shows a germline mismatch at one end, possibly a read error. CDR3 bases: TGCGCCAGCAGCTTCCCCTCGGGAGGGTCCTCCAATGAGCAGTTCTTC. Protein: CASSFPSGGSSNEQFF. The chain carries TRBV5-1 and TRBJ2-1; 8 positions agree with TRBD2. Germline-derived CDR1 and CDR2 are SGHRS and YFSETQ. The CDR3 is 16 amino acids.

In nucleotides, the CDR3 is TGTGCCAGCAGTTACGTCCAGGGGAATCAGCCCCAGCATTTT. Translation: CASSYVQGNQPQHF. The chain is built from TRBV6-2 or TRBV6-3 and TRBJ1-5, with D possibly TRBD1 on 6 matching bases. This CDR3 region has 14 residues. Trimming pared 2 bases from V and 4 bases from J, leaving 9 bases between. The germline CDR1 and CDR2 sequences are MNHEY and SVGEGT.

The chain combines TRBV6-5 with TRBJ2-7; possible D gene TRBD2, 5 bases. This CDR3 has 14 amino acids. V was clipped by 6 bases and J by 6 bases, with 18 bases between them. The germline V gene has CDR1 MNHEY and CDR2 SVGAGI. The DNA for the CDR3 is TGTGCCAGCAGGGCGCTTGGCGGGTGGACCGAGCAGTACTTC. It is translated as CASRALGGWTEQYF.

This clone has only a few counts. V usage is TRBV6-5 and J usage is TRBJ2-5; TRBD2 is a possible D gene (5 bases). V shed 7 bases and J shed 4 bases, with 19 bases lying between them. The CDR3 covers 15 residues. The V gene's germline CDR1 is MNHEY and CDR2 SVGAGI. The CDR3 here is CASTPWVSEAETQYF. DNA of the CDR3: TGTGCCAGCACCCCATGGGTCTCGGAGGCAGAGACCCAGTACTTC.

This clone was seen a single time. The chain employs TRBV19 and TRBJ2-5, with a weak D call TRBD1 (5 bases). CDR1 LNHDA and CDR2 SQIVND come from the germline V gene (reference sequence). This CDR3 is built from 14 residues. The germline V and J ends were trimmed by 6 bases and 4 bases, with 15 bases remaining between them. The chain's CDR3 is CASSPINTGETQYF. In nucleotides, the CDR3 is TGTGCCAGTAGCCCCATTAACACAGGAGAGACCCAGTACTTC. Drawing the rest from reference TRBV19 and TRBJ2-5, the complete variable domain is DGGITQSPKYLFRKEGQNVTLSCEQNLNHDAMYWYRQDPGQGLRLIYYSQIVNDFQKGDIAEGYSVSREKKESFPLTVTSAQKNPTAFYLCASSPINTGETQYFGPGTRLLVL.

The V call is TRBV5-1, the J call TRBJ2-1, with 7 positions matching TRBD2. V shed 0 bases, J shed 3 bases, and the junction held 3 bases outside the gene matches. Germline CDR1 is SGHRS and CDR2 is YFSETQ. CDR3 length equals 15 residues. The CDR3 spells CASSLGVAGYNEQFF. The CDR3 region has the DNA TGCGCCAGCAGCTTGGGGGTAGCGGGCTACAATGAGCAGTTCTTC.

The chain combines TRBV19 with TRBJ2-1, with 7 bases fitting TRBD2. Germline loops: CDR1 LNHDA, CDR2 SQIVND (reference sequence). The V and J ends lost 5 bases and 6 bases, in that order; junction bases with no gene match: 7. This CDR3 has 14 residues. The CDR3 here is CASSSSGGINEQFF. CDR3 coding DNA: TGTGCCAGTAGTTCTAGCGGAGGTATCAATGAGCAGTTCTTC.

V gene TRBV4-3 combines with J gene TRBJ2-2; D call uncertain. Looked up from germline, CDR1 is LGHNA and CDR2 is YSLEER. Trimming cost V 0 bases and J 0 bases, with 8 bases left between them. The CDR3 covers 16 residues. In DNA, the CDR3 is TGCGCCAGCAGCCAAGAAGCAGGAACGAACACCGGGGAGCTGTTTTTT. Translated: CASSQEAGTNTGELFF.

This clone was recorded once. V gene TRBV28 combines with J gene TRBJ2-1, with TRBD2 matching 7 bases. V was clipped by 5 bases and J by 9 bases; unmatched bases: 13. The CDR3 runs 15 residues. In germline, CDR1 is MDHEN, CDR2 SYDVKM. CDR3 residues: CASSPLAGASSEQFF. Here the CDR3 DNA reads TGTGCCAGCAGTCCGCTCGCGGGAGCCTCTAGTGAGCAGTTCTTC.

The chain combines TRBV5-5 with TRBJ1-2; possible D gene TRBD1, 5 bases. CDR1 and CDR2 from the germline V gene are SGHKS and YYEKEE (reference sequence). This CDR3 contains 15 residues. V lost 4 bases to trimming and J lost 5 bases, with 18 bases between them. In nucleotides, the CDR3 is TGTGCCAGCAGCCCGGTCCGGGGGGAGTCATATGGCTACACCTTC. Protein sequence: CASSPVRGESYGYTF.

This clone was found a few times. V usage is TRBV6-8 and J usage is TRBJ1-1; TRBD1 might be the D (5 bases). CDR1 MNHGY and CDR2 SAAAGT come from the germline V gene. The CDR3 consists of 16 residues. The V and J ends lost 5 bases and 7 bases respectively, with 23 bases between them. The CDR3 loop reads CASSPAYPPGTLEAFF. The CDR3 DNA follows: TGTGCCAGCAGTCCGGCCTACCCCCCAGGGACTCTTGAAGCTTTCTTT.

This chain connects TRBV7-3 to TRBJ2-5; D remains unclear. CDR1 SGHTA and CDR2 FQGTGA come from the germline V gene. Trimming shortened V by 8 bases and J by 2 bases, and 12 bases separated the two germline ends. The CDR3 runs 13 residues. CDR3 region: CASRKAGQETQYF. The CDR3, as DNA: TGTGCCAGCCGAAAAGCCGGGCAAGAGACCCAGTACTTC.

The chain has TRBV16 and TRBJ2-4, with D possibly TRBD2 on 5 matching bases. Trimming took off 2 bases at V and 0 bases at J, with 11 bases between the two ends. The CDR3 runs 16 residues. Germline CDR1 reads KGHSY; CDR2 reads FQNENV. CDR3 coding DNA: TGTGCCAGCAGCCAACGGAGCGGAATAGCCAAAAACATTCAGTACTTC. Protein product: CASSQRSGIAKNIQYF.

The chain uses TRBV13 and TRBJ2-1, with D unclear. The CDR3 covers 16 residues. Germline V CDR1 and CDR2: PRHDT, FYEKMQ (reference sequence). V lost 1 base, J lost 7 bases, and 17 bases lay in between. CDR3 nucleotides: TGTGCCAGCAGCTTAGCTGTGACCACGACCGGGAATGAGCAGTTCTTC. It yields the protein CASSLAVTTTGNEQFF.

DNA for the CDR3: TGCGCCACTACCGGGACAGCTTCTAATGAGCAGTTCTTC. Translated: CATTGTASNEQFF. The chain carries TRBV10-2 and TRBJ2-1; 7 bases map to TRBD1. V lost 10 bases, J lost 7 bases, and 10 bases stayed unmatched. This CDR3 contains 13 residues. In germline, CDR1 is WSHSY, CDR2 SAAADI.